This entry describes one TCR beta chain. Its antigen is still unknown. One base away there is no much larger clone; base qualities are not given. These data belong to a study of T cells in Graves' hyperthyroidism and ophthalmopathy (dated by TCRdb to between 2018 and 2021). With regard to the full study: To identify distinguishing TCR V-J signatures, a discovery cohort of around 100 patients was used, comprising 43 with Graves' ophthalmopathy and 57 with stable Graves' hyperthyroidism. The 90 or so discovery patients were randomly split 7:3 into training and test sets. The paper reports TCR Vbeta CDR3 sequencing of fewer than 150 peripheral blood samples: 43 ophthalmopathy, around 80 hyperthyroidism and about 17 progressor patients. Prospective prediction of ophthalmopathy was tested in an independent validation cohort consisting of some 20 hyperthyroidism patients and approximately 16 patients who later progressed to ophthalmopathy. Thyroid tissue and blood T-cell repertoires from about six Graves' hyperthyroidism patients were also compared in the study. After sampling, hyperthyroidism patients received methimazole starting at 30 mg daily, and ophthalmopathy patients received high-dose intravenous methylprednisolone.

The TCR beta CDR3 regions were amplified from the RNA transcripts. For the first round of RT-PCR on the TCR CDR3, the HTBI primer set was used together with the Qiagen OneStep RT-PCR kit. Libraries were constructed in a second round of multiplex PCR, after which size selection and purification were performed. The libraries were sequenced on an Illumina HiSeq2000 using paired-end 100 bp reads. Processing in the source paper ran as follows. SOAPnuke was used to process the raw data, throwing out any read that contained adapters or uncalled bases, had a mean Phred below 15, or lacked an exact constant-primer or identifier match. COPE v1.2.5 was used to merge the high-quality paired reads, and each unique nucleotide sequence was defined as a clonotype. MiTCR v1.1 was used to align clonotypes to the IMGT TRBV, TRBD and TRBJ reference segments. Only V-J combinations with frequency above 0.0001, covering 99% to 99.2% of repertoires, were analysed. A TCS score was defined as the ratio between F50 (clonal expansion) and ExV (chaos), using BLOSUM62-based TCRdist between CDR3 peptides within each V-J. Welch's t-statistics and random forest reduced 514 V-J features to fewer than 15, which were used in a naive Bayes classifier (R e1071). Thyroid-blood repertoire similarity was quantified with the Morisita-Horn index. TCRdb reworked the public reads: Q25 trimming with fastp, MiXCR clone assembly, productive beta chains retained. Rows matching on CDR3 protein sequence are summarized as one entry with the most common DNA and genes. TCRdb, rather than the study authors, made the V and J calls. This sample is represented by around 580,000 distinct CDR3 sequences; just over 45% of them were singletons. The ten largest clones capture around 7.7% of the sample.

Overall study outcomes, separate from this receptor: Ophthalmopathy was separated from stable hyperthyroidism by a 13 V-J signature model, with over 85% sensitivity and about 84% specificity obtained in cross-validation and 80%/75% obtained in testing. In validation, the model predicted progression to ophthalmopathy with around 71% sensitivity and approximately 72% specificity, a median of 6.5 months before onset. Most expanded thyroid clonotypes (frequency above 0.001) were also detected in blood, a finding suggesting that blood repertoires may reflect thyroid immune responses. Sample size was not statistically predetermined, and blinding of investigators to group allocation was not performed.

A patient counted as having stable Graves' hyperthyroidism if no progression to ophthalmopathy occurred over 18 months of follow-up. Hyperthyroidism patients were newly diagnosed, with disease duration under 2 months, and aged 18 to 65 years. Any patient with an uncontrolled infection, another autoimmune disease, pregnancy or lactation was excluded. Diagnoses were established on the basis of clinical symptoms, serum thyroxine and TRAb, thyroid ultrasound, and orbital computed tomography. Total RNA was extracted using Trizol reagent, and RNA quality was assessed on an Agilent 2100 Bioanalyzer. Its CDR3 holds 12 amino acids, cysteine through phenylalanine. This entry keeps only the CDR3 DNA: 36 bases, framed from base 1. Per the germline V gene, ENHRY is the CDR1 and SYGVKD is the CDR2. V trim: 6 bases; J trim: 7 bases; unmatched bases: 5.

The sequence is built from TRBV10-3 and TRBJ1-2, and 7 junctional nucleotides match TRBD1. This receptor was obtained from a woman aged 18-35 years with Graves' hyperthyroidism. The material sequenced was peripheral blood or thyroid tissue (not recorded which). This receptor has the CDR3 CAISTGVGGYTF. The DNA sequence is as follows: TGTGCCATCAGCACAGGGGTCGGTGGCTACACCTTC.